Below are 17 T cell receptor beta chains sequenced from a single sample in a study of cytomegalovirus exposure and HLA in healthy donors. In the PCR, 60 Vbeta and 13 Jbeta primers were used. The method was immunoSEQ multiplex PCR; TCRdb's version includes in-frame clones alone and lacks a portion of them. The table has roughly 130,000 clones, 60% to 75% seen once. The sample consisted of PBMCs. Receptors originate from a woman aged 50 to 60 in good health and CMV-seropositive.

This clone has a single count. The rearrangement joins TRBV7-9 to TRBJ2-3, with D perhaps matching TRBD1 (5 bases). The germline V gene has CDR1 SEHNR and CDR2 FQNEAQ (reference sequence). The V and J ends lost 9 bases and 6 bases respectively, with 13 bases between them. This CDR3 is 12 amino acids long. The CDR3 loop reads CASTTGPDTQYF. CDR3 nucleotides: TGTGCCAGTACTACAGGCCCCGATACGCAGTATTTT.

The gene calls are TRBV11-3 and TRBJ2-6; 7 bases match TRBD1. Trimming took 5 bases from V and 2 from J; bases not matched to a gene: 3. Germline assignment: CDR1 SGHNT and CDR2 YENEEA. This CDR3 has 15 residues. CDR3 bases: TGTGCCAGCAGCCTCGGGACAGCTGGGGCCAACGTCCTGACTTTC. As protein: CASSLGTAGANVLTF.

The chain employs TRBV6-1 and TRBJ1-5; no clear D gene. This CDR3 has 13 amino acids. The V gene's germline CDR1 is MNHNS and CDR2 SASEGT. V lost 0 bases to trimming and J lost 9 bases, with 9 bases between them. CDR3 in DNA: TGTGCCAGCAGTGAAGCTCGGGTGGCGCCCCAGCATTTT. As protein: CASSEARVAPQHF.

V and J are TRBV2 and TRBJ2-7; tentatively, D is TRBD2 (5 bases). Germline CDR1 reads SNHLY; CDR2 reads FYNNEI. This CDR3 region has 13 residues. The V end was cut by 4 bases, the J end by 6 bases, with 13 bases between. The CDR3 protein is CASSGEGSSEQYF. The CDR3 DNA reads as TGTGCCAGCAGTGGAGAGGGTTCGAGCGAGCAGTACTTC.

V gene TRBV6-6 combines with J gene TRBJ1-1; D gene ambiguous. The V gene lost 6 bases and the J gene lost 3 bases, with 14 bases spanning the gap. Germline V gene sequence: CDR1 MNHNY, CDR2 SVGAGI (reference sequence). The CDR3 has 14 residues. The CDR3 is CASRALGWDTEAFF. The CDR3 DNA reads TGTGCCAGCAGAGCGCTAGGTTGGGACACTGAAGCTTTCTTT.

This clone appeared once. The V and J genes are TRBV20-1 and TRBJ1-3; D unclear. The CDR3 is 11 residues long. V was pared by 5 bases and J by 4 bases, with 6 bases between. Germline V CDR1 and CDR2: DFQATT, SNEGSKA (reference sequence). The CDR3, as DNA: TGCAGTGCTGCAACAGGAAACACCATATATTTT. This sequence encodes CSAATGNTIYF.

CDR3 sequence reads: CATSNLKGAYGYTF. The CDR3 coding sequence is TGTGCCACCAGCAACTTAAAAGGAGCCTATGGCTACACCTTC. The rearrangement links TRBV15 to TRBJ1-2; D not resolved. The V gene lost 4 bases and the J gene lost 4 bases, with 13 bases spanning the gap. CDR1 and CDR2 (germline): LNHNV, YYDKDF (reference sequence). The CDR3 runs 14 residues.

This clone was seen only a few times. This chain joins TRBV10-3 and TRBJ2-3; 12 nucleotides match TRBD2. V was clipped by 4 bases and J by 2 bases; unmatched bases: 4. This CDR3 contains 16 residues. Germline CDR1 and CDR2: ENHRY and SYGVKD. CDR3 in DNA: TGTGCCATCAGTGCGGGGACTAGCGGGTTCACAGATACGCAGTATTTT. Translated: CAISAGTSGFTDTQYF.

V gene TRBV19 combines with J gene TRBJ1-4; 9 bases map to TRBD1. The junction had 8 bases not matched to a gene; V was cut back by 7 bases and J by 5 bases. The CDR3 is 15 amino acids. Germline V gene lookup returns CDR1 LNHDA and CDR2 SQIVND (reference sequence). The CDR3 DNA is TGTGCCAGTATGAACAAGGGGACAGGGAATGAAAAACTGTTTTTT. Its protein product is CASMNKGTGNEKLFF.

The V call is TRBV11-2, the J call TRBJ2-1; D unclear. The CDR3 spans 14 residues. The V gene's germline CDR1 is SGHAT and CDR2 FQNNGV. V was trimmed by 0 bases and J by 2 bases, leaving 5 bases between them. The CDR3 loop reads CASSLDAAYNEQFF. The CDR3 DNA reads as TGTGCCAGCAGCTTAGACGCGGCCTACAATGAGCAGTTCTTC.

The chain recombines TRBV2 with TRBJ2-3; D is unresolved. The V end lost 5 bases, the J end lost 0 bases, and 9 bases lay between the germline ends. In germline, CDR1 is SNHLY, CDR2 FYNNEI. This CDR3 spans 14 amino acids. The CDR3 protein is CASSLLLSTDTQYF. CDR3 DNA sequence: TGTGCCAGCAGTTTATTACTTAGCACAGATACGCAGTATTTT.

The chain combines TRBV11-2 with TRBJ1-5; 10 bases map to TRBD1. CDR1 is SGHAT, CDR2 FQNNGV, per germline. J was trimmed by 3 bases and V by 4 bases; bases with no gene match: 9. The CDR3 runs to 17 residues. The DNA for the CDR3 is TGTGCCAGCAGCTCCCGTAAGGGGACAGGGGTCAATCAGCCCCAGCATTTT. Amino acids: CASSSRKGTGVNQPQHF.

The chain combines TRBV6-6 with TRBJ1-1; no definite D call. The CDR3 has 13 amino acids. Germline V gene sequence: CDR1 MNHNY, CDR2 SVGAGI (reference sequence). V lost 2 bases and J lost 3, with 7 bases in between. CDR3 sequence reads: CASSYEGDTEAFF. The CDR3 DNA reads TGTGCCAGCAGTTACGAGGGTGACACTGAAGCTTTCTTT.

This clone was seen a handful of times. The genes are TRBV5-8 and TRBJ1-2; 8 bases align to TRBD1. Trimming took 0 bases from V and 8 from J; bases not matched to a gene: 9. The CDR3 runs to 15 residues. Per germline, CDR1 SGHTS and CDR2 YDEGEE. CDR3 DNA sequence: TGTGCCAGCAGCTTGGTTGGACAGGGTTCTGGCGGCTACACCTTC. Translation: CASSLVGQGSGGYTF. Drawing the rest from reference TRBV5-8 and TRBJ1-2, the complete variable domain is EAGVTQSPTHLIKTRGQQATLRCSPISGHTSVYWYQQALGLGLQFLLWYDEGEERNRGNFPPRFSGRQFPNYSSELNVNALELEDSALYLCASSLVGQGSGGYTFGSGTRLTVV.

The chain is built from TRBV11-2 and TRBJ2-5, with 7 bases lining up with TRBD1. V shed 11 bases and J 3 bases; nucleotides not matched to a gene: 9. The CDR3 has 13 residues. Germline CDR1 SGHAT, CDR2 FQNNGV. In DNA form, the CDR3 reads TGTGCCTCCACAGACAGGGTCAAAGAGACCCAGTACTTC. Amino acid sequence: CASTDRVKETQYF.

This clone was picked up a small number of times. The CDR3 nucleotides are TGTGCCAGTAGTATACCCTCCAGCGGGGTTAGCAATCAGCCCCAGCATTTT. It codes for CASSIPSSGVSNQPQHF. The chain employs TRBV19 and TRBJ1-5, with D unresolved. Germline values: CDR1 LNHDA, CDR2 SQIVND (reference sequence). The CDR3 length is 17 residues. V was clipped by 2 bases and J by 0 bases, with 14 bases between them.

CDR3 coding DNA: TGCGCCAGCAGTGAGTGGGGGGACAGGGAGACAGATACGCAGTATTTT. Translated, it gives CASSEWGDRETDTQYF. The V call is TRBV10-1, the J call TRBJ2-3; 9 bases line up with TRBD1. This CDR3 has 16 amino acids. CDR1 is WNHNN, CDR2 SYGVQD, per germline (reference sequence). Germline trimming cut 1 base from V and 3 bases from J; bases unmatched to any gene: 5.